The sequence of this T cell receptor (beta chain) was determined in a study of cytomegalovirus exposure and HLA in healthy donors. The CDR3 covers 16 residues. Trimming removed 0 bases from V and 3 bases from J; junction bases left unmatched: 5. Germline CDR1 reads MNHEY; CDR2 reads SMNVEV (reference sequence). PCR was performed using 60 Vbeta and 13 Jbeta primers. Measured with immunoSEQ multiplex PCR; TCRdb has only the in-frame clones, and not every one. The sample includes more than 80,000 clones, approximately 81% seen only once; the top ten take approximately 4%. Study-level points and caveats: Presence/absence analyses supposed approximately even sequencing depth among donors. Likely technical artifact: a cluster of highly shared sequence variants. In an earlier analysis, about 87% or about 30%: the productive usage of most TCR beta V segments.

Concerning this clone: Its specificity is not known.

The sequence came from a woman between 40 and 50 years old in good health and CMV-seropositive. The sequenced material came from PBMCs. V usage is TRBV27 and J usage is TRBJ2-1; the match to TRBD1 covers 7 bases. In nucleotides, the CDR3 is TGTGCCAGCAGTTTATCGGTAGGGGGCTTCTACAATGAGCAGTTCTTC. This encodes CASSLSVGGFYNEQFF.